There are many counts of the clone carrying this TCR beta chain. Combining a sample-barcoded 5' primer with a J-beta primer mix, a second PCR ran for 7 to 11 cycles. TCRdb re-analysed the 5' RACE reads in MiXCR, keeping a single row per CDR3 protein. The data hold 700,000 or so distinct CDR3 sequences, with roughly 20% observed a single time. The data stem from a study of blood T cells in healthy people across ages. Germline CDR1 and CDR2: SQVTM and ANQGSEA. Trimming took off 3 bases at V and 4 bases at J, with 12 bases between the two ends. The CDR3 is 13 residues long. The source material was blood. J is TRBJ2-5 and V is TRBV29-1; tentative D call: TRBD2 (6 bases). The receptor comes from a man between 70 and 80 years old in good health. CDR3 sequence reads: CSVEVVGGETQYF. The CDR3, as DNA: TGCAGCGTTGAGGTGGTGGGAGGAGAGACCCAGTACTTC.